This entry is about one T cell receptor (beta chain). Its specificity is unknown. The repertoire was sequenced with immunoSEQ multiplex PCR; TCRdb's copy has only in-frame clones and lacks some. The sample carries under 10,000 clones, around 73% recorded once. The data were taken from a study of CD4+ T cells in melanoma. Study-level findings and limits: Diverse differentiation states were reported for melanoma neoantigen-specific CD4+ T cells. CD8+ T cell, macrophage and B cell function reportedly correlated with neoantigen-specific CD4+ T cells.

Trimming cost V 2 bases and J 3 bases, with 13 bases left between them. CDR1 is SGHDN, CDR2 FVKESK, per germline. The CDR3 has 15 amino acids. This sequence originates from a human donor with melanoma. The specimen sequenced was tumor tissue. The chain couples TRBV14 to TRBJ2-5; a possible D gene is TRBD1 (7 bases). CDR3 amino acids: CASSQMRDRKETQYF. In DNA, the CDR3 is TGTGCCAGCAGCCAAATGCGGGACAGAAAAGAGACCCAGTACTTC.